One T cell receptor beta chain is described in this entry. Its antigen is not known. The entry originates in a study of T cell responses to AZD1222 COVID-19 vaccine. Study results and caveats: Vaccination with two AZD1222 doses was followed by a rise in Spike-specific TCR breadth and depth. The sample set comprised mostly white British donors with more females, and clonal diversity was possibly underestimated.

Sequenced by immunoSEQ multiplex PCR; TCRdb stores in-frame clones only, minus some. The sample shows tens of thousands of clones, 86% of them seen only once. CDR1 is SNHLY, CDR2 FYNNEI, per germline. This CDR3 is built from 11 residues. Trimming removed 11 bases from V and 10 bases from J, with 15 bases in between. The material sequenced was peripheral blood, taken on day 0 of AZD1222 vaccination. The chain carries TRBV2 and TRBJ2-1; TRBD1 is a possible D gene (6 bases). The clonotype comes from an adult in good health. CDR3 DNA sequence: TGTGCCCGAGTCAGGGGCGTGGAGCAGTTCTTC. It translates to CARVRGVEQFF.